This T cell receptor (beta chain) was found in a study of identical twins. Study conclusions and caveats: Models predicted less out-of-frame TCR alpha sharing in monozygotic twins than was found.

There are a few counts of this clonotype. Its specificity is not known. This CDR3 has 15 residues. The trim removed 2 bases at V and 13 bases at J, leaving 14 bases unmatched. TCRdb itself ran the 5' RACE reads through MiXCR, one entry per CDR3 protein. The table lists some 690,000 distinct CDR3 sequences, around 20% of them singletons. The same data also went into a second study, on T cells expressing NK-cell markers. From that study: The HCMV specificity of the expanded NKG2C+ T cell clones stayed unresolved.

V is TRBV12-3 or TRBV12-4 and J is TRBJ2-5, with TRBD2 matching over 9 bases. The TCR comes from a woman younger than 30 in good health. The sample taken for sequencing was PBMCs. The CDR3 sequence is CASSLLGVAGALRYF. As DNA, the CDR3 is TGTGCCAGCAGTTTACTCGGGGTAGCGGGAGCTTTGCGGTACTTC.